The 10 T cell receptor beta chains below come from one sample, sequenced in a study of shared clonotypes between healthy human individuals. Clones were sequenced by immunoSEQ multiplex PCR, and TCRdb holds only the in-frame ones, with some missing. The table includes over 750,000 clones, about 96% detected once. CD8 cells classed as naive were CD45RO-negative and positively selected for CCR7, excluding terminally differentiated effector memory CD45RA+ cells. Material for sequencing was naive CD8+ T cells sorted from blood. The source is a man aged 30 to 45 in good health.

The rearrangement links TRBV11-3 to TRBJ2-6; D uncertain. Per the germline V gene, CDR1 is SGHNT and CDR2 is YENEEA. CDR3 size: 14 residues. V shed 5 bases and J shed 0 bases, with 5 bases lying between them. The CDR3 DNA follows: TGTGCCAGCAGCCCCGCCTCTGGGGCCAACGTCCTGACTTTC. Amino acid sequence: CASSPASGANVLTF.

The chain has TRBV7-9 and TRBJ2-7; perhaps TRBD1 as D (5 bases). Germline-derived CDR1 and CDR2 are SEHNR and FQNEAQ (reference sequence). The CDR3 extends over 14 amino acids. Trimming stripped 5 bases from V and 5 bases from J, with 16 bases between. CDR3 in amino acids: CASSDHRSPNEQYF. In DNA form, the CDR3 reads TGTGCCAGCAGCGACCACAGGTCTCCGAACGAGCAGTACTTC.

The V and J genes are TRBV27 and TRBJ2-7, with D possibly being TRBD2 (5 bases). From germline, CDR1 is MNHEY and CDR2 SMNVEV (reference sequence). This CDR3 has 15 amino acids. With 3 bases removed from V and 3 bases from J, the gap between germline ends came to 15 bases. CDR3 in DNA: TGTGCCAGCAGTTTCCAAGGAGAGGCGGGCTACGAGCAGTACTTC. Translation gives CASSFQGEAGYEQYF.

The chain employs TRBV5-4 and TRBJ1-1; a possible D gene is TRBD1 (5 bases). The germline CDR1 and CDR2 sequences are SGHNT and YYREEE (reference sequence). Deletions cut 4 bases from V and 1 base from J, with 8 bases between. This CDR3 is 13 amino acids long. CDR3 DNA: TGTGCCAGCAGCCTGACAGAGAACACTGAAGCTTTCTTT. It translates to CASSLTENTEAFF.

In DNA, the CDR3 is TGTGCCAGCAGCCGGTGGGCAGGTATGAGCACTGAAGCTTTCTTT. The encoded protein is CASSRWAGMSTEAFF. The chain employs TRBV7-8 and TRBJ1-1; no clear D gene. Trimming shortened V by 5 bases and J by 4 bases, and 17 bases separated the two germline ends. CDR1 and CDR2 from the germline V gene are SGHVS and FQNEAQ. The CDR3 loop spans 15 amino acids. Filled out from reference TRBV7-8 and TRBJ1-1, the complete variable domain reads GAGVSQSPRYKVAKRGQDVALRCDPISGHVSLFWYQQALGQGPEFLTYFQNEAQLDKSGLPSDRFFAERPEGSVSTLKIQRTQQEDSAVYLCASSRWAGMSTEAFFGQGTRLTVV.

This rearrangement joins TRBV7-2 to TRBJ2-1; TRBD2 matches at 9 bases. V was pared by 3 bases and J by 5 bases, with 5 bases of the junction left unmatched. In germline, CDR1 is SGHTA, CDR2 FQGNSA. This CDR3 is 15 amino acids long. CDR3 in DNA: TGTGCCAGCAGCTTTTTAGCGGGAGAAAACAATGAGCAGTTCTTC. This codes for CASSFLAGENNEQFF.

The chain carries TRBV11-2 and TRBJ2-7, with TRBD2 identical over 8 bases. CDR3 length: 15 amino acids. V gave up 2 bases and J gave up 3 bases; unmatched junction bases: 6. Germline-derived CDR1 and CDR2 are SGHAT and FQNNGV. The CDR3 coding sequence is TGTGCCAGCAGCTTAACCCAACTAGCGGACTACGAGCAGTACTTC. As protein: CASSLTQLADYEQYF.

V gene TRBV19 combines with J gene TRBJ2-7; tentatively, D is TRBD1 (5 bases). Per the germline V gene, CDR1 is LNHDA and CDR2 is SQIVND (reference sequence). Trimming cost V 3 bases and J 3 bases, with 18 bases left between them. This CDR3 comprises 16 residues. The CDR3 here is CASSMAPGQYNYEQYF. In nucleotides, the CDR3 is TGTGCCAGTAGTATGGCCCCCGGACAATATAACTACGAGCAGTACTTC.

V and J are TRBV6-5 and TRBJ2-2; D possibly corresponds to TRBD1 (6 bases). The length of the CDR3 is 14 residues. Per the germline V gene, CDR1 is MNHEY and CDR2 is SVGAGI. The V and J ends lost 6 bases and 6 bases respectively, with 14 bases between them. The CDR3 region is CASRPLTGSGELFF. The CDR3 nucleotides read TGTGCCAGCAGACCATTGACAGGATCCGGGGAGCTGTTTTTT.

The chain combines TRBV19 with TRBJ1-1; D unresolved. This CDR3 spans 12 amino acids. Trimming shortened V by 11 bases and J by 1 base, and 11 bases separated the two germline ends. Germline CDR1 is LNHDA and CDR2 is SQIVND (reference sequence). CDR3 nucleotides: TGTGCCGCCAGCGCAGGGAACACTGAAGCTTTCTTT. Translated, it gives CAASAGNTEAFF. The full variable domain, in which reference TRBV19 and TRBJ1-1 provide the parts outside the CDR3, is DGGITQSPKYLFRKEGQNVTLSCEQNLNHDAMYWYRQDPGQGLRLIYYSQIVNDFQKGDIAEGYSVSREKKESFPLTVTSAQKNPTAFYLCAASAGNTEAFFGQGTRLTVV.